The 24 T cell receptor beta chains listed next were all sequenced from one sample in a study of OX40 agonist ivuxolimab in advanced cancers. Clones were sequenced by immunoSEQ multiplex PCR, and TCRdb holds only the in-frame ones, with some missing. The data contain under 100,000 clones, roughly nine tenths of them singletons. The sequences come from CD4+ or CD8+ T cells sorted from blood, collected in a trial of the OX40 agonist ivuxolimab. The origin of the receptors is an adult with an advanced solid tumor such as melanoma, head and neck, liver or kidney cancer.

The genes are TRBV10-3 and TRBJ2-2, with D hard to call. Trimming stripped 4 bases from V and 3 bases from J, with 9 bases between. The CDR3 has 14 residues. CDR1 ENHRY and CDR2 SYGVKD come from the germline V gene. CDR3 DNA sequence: TGTGCCATCAGTGCCCAGGAAGACACCGGGGAGCTGTTTTTT. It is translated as CAISAQEDTGELFF.

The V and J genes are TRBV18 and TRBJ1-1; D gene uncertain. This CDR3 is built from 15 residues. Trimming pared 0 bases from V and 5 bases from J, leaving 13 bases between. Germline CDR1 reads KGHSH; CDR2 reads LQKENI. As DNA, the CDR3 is TGTGCCAGCTCACCACCGACCCAAGGAAAGACTGAAGCTTTCTTT. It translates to CASSPPTQGKTEAFF.

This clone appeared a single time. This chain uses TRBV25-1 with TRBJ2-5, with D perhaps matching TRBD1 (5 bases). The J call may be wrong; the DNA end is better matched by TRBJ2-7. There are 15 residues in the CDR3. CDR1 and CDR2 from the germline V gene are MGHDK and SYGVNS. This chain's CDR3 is CASSVSGLGFHEQYF. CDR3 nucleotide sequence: TGTGCCAGCAGTGTTTCAGGGCTGGGTTTCCACGAGCAGTACTTC.

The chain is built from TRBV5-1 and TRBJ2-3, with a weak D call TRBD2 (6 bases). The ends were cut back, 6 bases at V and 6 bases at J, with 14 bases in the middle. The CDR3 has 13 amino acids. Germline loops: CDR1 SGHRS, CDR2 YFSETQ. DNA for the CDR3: TGCGCCAGCATGCGGGAAGGGTGGGATACGCAGTATTTT. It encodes CASMREGWDTQYF.

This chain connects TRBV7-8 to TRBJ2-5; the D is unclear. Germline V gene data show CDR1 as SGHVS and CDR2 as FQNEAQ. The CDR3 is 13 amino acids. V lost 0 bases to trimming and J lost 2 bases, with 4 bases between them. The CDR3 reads CASSLAEQETQYF. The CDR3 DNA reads TGTGCCAGCAGCTTAGCGGAACAAGAGACCCAGTACTTC.

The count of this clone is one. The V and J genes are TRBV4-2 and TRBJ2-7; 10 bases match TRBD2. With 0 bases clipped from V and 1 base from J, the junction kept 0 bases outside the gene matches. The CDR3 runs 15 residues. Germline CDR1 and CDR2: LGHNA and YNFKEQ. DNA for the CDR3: TGTGCCAGCAGCCAAGATAGCGGGAGGTCCTACGAGCAGTACTTC. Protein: CASSQDSGRSYEQYF.

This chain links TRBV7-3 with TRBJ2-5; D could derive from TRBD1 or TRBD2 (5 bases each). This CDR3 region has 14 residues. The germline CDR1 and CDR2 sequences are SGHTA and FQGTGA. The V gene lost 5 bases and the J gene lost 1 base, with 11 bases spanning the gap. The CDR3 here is CASSPRGVQETQYF. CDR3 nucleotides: TGTGCCAGCAGCCCCAGAGGGGTCCAAGAGACCCAGTACTTC.

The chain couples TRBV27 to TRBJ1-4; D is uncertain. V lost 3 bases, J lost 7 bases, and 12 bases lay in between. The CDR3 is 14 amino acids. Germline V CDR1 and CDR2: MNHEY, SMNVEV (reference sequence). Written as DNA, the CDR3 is TGTGCCAGCAGTTTTTCAGGAGGAGGTGAAAAACTGTTTTTT. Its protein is CASSFSGGGEKLFF.

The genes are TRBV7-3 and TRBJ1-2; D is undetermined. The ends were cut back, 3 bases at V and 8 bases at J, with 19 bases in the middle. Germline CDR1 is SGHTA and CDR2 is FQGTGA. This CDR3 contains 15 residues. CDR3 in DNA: TGTGCCAGCAGCTTTTCCGGGGAACATGACGGCGGCTACACCTTC. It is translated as CASSFSGEHDGGYTF. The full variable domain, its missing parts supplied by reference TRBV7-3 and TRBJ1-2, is GAGVSQTPSNKVTEKGKYVELRCDPISGHTALYWYRQSLGQGPEFLIYFQGTGAADDSGLPNDRFFAVRPEGSVSTLKIQRTERGDSAVYLCASSFSGEHDGGYTFGSGTRLTVV.

The DNA of the CDR3 is TGTGCCAGCAGACAGGGACACACCGGGGAGCTGTTTTTT. It translates to CASRQGHTGELFF. The V and J genes are TRBV28 and TRBJ2-2, with a possible D match to TRBD1 (6 bases). The V and J ends lost 6 bases and 3 bases respectively, with 8 bases between them. Per the germline V gene, CDR1 is MDHEN and CDR2 is SYDVKM. CDR3 length equals 13 residues.

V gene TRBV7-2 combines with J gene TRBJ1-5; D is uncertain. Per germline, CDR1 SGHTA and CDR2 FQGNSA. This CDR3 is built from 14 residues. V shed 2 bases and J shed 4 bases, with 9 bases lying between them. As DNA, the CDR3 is TGTGCCAGCAGCTTACGGTCCCTTAATCAGCCCCAGCATTTT. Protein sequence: CASSLRSLNQPQHF.

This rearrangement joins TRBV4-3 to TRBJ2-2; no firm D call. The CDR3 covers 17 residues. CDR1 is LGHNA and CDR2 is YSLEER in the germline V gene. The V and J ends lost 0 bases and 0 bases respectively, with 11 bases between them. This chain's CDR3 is CASSQDIRQANTGELFF. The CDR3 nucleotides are TGCGCCAGCAGCCAAGATATAAGGCAGGCGAACACCGGGGAGCTGTTTTTT.

The CDR3 sequence is CASSQAFGVGGELFF. For the CDR3, the DNA is TGCGCCAGCAGCCAAGCCTTTGGGGTAGGCGGGGAGCTGTTTTTT. The V gene is TRBV4-1, the J gene TRBJ2-2; D uncertain. CDR3 length: 15 residues. Germline V CDR1 and CDR2: MGHRA, YSYEKL. V was shortened by 1 base and J by 7 bases, with 13 bases between the two germline ends.

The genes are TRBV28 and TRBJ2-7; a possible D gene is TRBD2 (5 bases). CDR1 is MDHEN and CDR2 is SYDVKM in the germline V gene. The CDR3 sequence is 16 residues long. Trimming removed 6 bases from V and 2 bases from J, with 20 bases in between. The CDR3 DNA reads TGTGCCAGCAGCCCGGCCAGCTTGGAGGTGGCCTACGAGCAGTACTTC. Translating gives CASSPASLEVAYEQYF.

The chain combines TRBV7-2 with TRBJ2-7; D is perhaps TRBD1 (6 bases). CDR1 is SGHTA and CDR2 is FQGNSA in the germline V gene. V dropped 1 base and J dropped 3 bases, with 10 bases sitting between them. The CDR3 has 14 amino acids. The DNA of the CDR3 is TGTGCCAGCAGCTTAGTTGGCAGGGGCTACGAGCAGTACTTC. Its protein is CASSLVGRGYEQYF.

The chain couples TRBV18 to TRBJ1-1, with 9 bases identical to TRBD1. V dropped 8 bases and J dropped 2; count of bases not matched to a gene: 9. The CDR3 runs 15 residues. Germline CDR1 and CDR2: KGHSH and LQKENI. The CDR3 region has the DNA TGTGCCAGCCGCCCGGGACAGGGAGATAACACTGAAGCTTTCTTT. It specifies CASRPGQGDNTEAFF.

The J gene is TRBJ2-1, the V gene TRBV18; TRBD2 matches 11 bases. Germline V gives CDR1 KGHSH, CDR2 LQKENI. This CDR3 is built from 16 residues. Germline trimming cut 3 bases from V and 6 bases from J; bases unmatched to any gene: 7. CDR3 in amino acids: CASSPRGTSGFNEQFF. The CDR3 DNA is TGTGCCAGCTCACCGCGAGGGACTAGCGGTTTCAATGAGCAGTTCTTC. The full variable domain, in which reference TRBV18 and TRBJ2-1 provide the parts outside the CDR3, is NAGVMQNPRHLVRRRGQEARLRCSPMKGHSHVYWYRQLPEEGLKFMVYLQKENIIDESGMPKERFSAEFPKEGPSILRIQQVVRGDSAAYFCASSPRGTSGFNEQFFGPGTRLTVL.

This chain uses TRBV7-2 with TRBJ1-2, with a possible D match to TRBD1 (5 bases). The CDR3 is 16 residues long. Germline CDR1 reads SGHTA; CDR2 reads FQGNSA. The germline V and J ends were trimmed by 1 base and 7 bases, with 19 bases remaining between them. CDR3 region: CASSLDGGAGLGGYTF. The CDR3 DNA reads TGTGCCAGCAGCTTAGACGGTGGTGCAGGGTTGGGTGGCTACACCTTC.

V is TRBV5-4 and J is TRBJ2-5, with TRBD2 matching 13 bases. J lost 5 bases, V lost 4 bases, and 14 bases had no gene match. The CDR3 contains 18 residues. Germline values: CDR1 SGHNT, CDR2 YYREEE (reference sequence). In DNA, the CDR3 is TGTGCCAGCAGCCCGGGTCGGACTAGCGGGAGTGGGTTCGAGACCCAGTACTTC. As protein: CASSPGRTSGSGFETQYF.

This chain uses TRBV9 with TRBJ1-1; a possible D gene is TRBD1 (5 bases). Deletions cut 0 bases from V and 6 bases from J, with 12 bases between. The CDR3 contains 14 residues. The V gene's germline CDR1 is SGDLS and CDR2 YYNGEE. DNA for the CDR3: TGTGCCAGCAGCGTAGAGATGAGGGGTCCTGAAGCTTTCTTT. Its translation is CASSVEMRGPEAFF.

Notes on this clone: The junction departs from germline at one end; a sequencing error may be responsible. For the CDR3, the DNA is TGTGCTAGCAGCCCGCGGACTAGCGGGAGTAAAGAGACCCAGTACTTC. This sequence encodes CASSPRTSGSKETQYF. The chain employs TRBV7-7 and TRBJ2-5, with 13 bases lining up with TRBD2. CDR3 length: 16 residues. Germline CDR1 is SSHAT and CDR2 is FNYEAQ (reference sequence).

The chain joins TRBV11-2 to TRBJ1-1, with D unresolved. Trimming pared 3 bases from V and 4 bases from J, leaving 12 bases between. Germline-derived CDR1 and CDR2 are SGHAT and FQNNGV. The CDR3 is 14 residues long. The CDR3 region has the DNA TGTGCCAGCAGCTTGTCCAGGCCCATCACTGAAGCTTTCTTT. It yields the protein CASSLSRPITEAFF.

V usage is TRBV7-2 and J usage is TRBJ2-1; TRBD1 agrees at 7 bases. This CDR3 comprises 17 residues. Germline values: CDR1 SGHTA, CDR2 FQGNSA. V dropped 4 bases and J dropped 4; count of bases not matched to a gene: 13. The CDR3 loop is CASSSGQRTASYNEQFF. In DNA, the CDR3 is TGTGCCAGCAGCTCGGGACAGAGGACAGCCTCGTACAATGAGCAGTTCTTC.

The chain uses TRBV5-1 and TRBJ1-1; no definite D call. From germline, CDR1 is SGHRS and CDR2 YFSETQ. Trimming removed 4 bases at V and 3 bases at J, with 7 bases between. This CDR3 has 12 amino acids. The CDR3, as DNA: TGCGCCAGCAGCGATTGGGACACTGAAGCTTTCTTT. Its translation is CASSDWDTEAFF.